Presented here are 6 T cell receptor beta chains from one specimen sequenced in a study of cytomegalovirus exposure and HLA in healthy donors. The PCR contained 60 Vbeta and 13 Jbeta primers. Assay used: immunoSEQ multiplex PCR; TCRdb lists only in-frame clones, some missing. The sample yields about 190,000 clones, more than 65% seen once. Material for sequencing was PBMCs. The receptors were sampled from a woman aged 25 to 39 in good health and CMV-seropositive.

The chain couples TRBV6-1 to TRBJ2-1, with D tentatively TRBD2 (6 bases). The CDR3 sequence is 15 residues long. V shed 0 bases and J shed 10 bases, with 16 bases lying between them. CDR1 MNHNS and CDR2 SASEGT come from the germline V gene. CDR3 DNA: TGTGCCAGCAGTGAAGCCCCTATAAGCGCGGGGGAGCAGTTCTTC. Translating gives CASSEAPISAGEQFF.

The J gene is TRBJ1-5, the V gene TRBV19; 8 bases are a match to TRBD1. This CDR3 contains 16 residues. V dropped 7 bases and J dropped 6; count of bases not matched to a gene: 14. Germline CDR1 and CDR2: LNHDA and SQIVND (reference sequence). The CDR3 sequence: CASTPTGQGNSQPQHF. The CDR3 region has the DNA TGTGCCAGTACTCCGACCGGACAGGGAAATAGTCAGCCCCAGCATTTT. Full variable domain (rest looked up from reference TRBV19 and TRBJ1-5): DGGITQSPKYLFRKEGQNVTLSCEQNLNHDAMYWYRQDPGQGLRLIYYSQIVNDFQKGDIAEGYSVSREKKESFPLTVTSAQKNPTAFYLCASTPTGQGNSQPQHFGDGTRLSIL.

Only a few counts were recorded for this clone. Different DNA sequences within this sample yield the same CDR3. The J gene is TRBJ2-3, the V gene TRBV25-1; perhaps TRBD2 as D (5 bases). From germline, CDR1 is MGHDK and CDR2 SYGVNS. V was shortened by 3 bases and J by 6 bases, with 25 bases between the two germline ends. This CDR3 has 18 residues. The CDR3 is CASSDISRGAEESDTQYF. The CDR3 region has the DNA TGTGCCAGCAGTGATATTTCTCGAGGAGCGGAAGAGTCCGATACGCAGTATTTT.

This clone was counted a few times. CDR3 loop: CASSLGHSYEQYF. As DNA, the CDR3 is TGTGCCAGCAGCTTGGGACACTCCTACGAGCAGTACTTC. The chain carries TRBV5-8 and TRBJ2-7, with D unclear. The CDR3 is 13 amino acids. The V and J ends lost 0 bases and 0 bases respectively, with 4 bases between them. The germline V gene encodes CDR1 SGHTS and CDR2 YDEGEE.

Regarding this clone: The germline gene is not matched at one end of the junction; a read error may be the cause. The rearrangement links TRBV2 to TRBJ2-7; weak D call: TRBD2 (5 bases). Germline values: CDR1 SNHLY, CDR2 FYNNEI. The CDR3 is 10 amino acids. The CDR3 reads CASTRALHDF. CDR3 nucleotide sequence: TGTGCCAGCACGAGGGCGCTTCACGACTTC.

The chain joins TRBV4-2 to TRBJ2-1, with 10 bases aligning to TRBD1. There are 18 residues in the CDR3. The trim removed 0 bases at V and 12 bases at J, leaving 17 bases unmatched. The germline V gene has CDR1 LGHNA and CDR2 YNFKEQ. CDR3 in DNA: TGTGCCAGCAGCCAAGAAACGTCGGGACAGGGGTCTATGAGCAGGCAGTTCTTC. This codes for CASSQETSGQGSMSRQFF.